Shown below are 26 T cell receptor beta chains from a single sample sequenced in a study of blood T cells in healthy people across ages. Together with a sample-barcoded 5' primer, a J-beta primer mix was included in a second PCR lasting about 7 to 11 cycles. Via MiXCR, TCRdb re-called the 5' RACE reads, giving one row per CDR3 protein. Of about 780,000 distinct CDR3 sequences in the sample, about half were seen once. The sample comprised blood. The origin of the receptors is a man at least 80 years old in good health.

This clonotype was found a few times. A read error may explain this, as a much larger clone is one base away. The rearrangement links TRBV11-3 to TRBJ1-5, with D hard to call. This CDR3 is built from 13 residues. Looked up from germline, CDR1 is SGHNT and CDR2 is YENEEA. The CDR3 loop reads CASSVDPVQPQHF. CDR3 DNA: TGTGCCAGCAGCGTAGATCCGGTTCAGCCCCAGCATTTT.

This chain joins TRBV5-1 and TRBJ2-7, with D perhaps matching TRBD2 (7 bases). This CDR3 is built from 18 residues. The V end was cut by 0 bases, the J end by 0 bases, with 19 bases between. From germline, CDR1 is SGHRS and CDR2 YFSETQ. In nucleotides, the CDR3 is TGCGCCAGCAGCTTGGTGGGGGGGGCACTACCGACCTCCTACGAGCAGTACTTC. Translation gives CASSLVGGALPTSYEQYF. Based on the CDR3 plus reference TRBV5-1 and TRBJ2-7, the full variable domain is KAGVTQTPRYLIKTRGQQVTLSCSPISGHRSVSWYQQTPGQGLQFLFEYFSETQRNKGNFPGRFSGRQFSNSRSEMNVSTLELGDSALYLCASSLVGGALPTSYEQYFGPGTRLTVT.

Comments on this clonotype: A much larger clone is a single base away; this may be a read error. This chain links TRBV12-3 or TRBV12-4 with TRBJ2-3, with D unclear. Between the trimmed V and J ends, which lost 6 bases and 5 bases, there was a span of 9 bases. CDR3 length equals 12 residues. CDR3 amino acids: CASRWAVDTQYF. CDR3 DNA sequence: TGTGCCAGCAGATGGGCGGTAGATACGCAGTATTTT.

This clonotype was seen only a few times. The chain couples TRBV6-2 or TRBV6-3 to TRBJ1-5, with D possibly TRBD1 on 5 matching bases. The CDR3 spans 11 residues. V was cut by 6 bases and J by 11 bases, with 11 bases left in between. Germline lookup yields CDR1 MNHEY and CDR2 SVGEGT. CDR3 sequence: CASREGATQHF. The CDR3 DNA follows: TGTGCCAGCAGGGAAGGGGCAACCCAGCATTTT.

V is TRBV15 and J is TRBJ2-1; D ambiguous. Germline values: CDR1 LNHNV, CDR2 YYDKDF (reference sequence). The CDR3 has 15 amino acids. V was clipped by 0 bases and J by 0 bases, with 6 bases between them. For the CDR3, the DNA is TGTGCCACCAGCAGAGACGACTTCTCCTACAATGAGCAGTTCTTC. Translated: CATSRDDFSYNEQFF. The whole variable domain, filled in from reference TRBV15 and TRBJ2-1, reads DAMVIQNPRYQVTQFGKPVTLSCSQTLNHNVMYWYQQKSSQAPKLLFHYYDKDFNNEADTPDNFQSRRPNTSFCFLDIRSPGLGDTAMYLCATSRDDFSYNEQFFGPGTRLTVL.

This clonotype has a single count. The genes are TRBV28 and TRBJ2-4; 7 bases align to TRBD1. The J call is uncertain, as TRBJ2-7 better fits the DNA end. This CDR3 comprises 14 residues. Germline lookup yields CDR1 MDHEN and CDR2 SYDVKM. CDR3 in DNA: TGTGCCAGCAGTTTATCCCGGGACAGTAACGAGCAGTACTTC. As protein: CASSLSRDSNEQYF.

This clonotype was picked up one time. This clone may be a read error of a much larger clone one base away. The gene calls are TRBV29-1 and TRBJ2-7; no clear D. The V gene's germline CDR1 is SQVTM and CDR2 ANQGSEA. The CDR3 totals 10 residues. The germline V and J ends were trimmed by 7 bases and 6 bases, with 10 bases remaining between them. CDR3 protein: CSGGEFEQYF. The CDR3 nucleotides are TGCAGCGGTGGAGAGTTCGAGCAGTACTTC.

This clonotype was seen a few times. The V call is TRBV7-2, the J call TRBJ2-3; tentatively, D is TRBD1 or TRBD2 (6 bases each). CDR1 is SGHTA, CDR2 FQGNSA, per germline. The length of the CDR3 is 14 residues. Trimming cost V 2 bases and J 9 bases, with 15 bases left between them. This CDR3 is CASSLQRGDATQYF. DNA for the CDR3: TGTGCCAGCAGCTTACAGAGGGGGGACGCCACGCAGTATTTT.

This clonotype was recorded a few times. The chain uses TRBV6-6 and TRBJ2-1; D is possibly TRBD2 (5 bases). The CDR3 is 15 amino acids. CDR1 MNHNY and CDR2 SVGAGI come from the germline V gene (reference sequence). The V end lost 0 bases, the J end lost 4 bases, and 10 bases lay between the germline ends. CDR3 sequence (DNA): TGTGCCAGCAGTTACTCAGCGGCGGATTACAATGAGCAGTTCTTC. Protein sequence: CASSYSAADYNEQFF.

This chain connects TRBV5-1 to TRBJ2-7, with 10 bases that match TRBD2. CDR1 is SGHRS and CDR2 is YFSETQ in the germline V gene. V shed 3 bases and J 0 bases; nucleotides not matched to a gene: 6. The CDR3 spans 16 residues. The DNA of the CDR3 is TGCGCCAGCAGCTGGAGGGCTAGCGGGAGCTCCTACGAGCAGTACTTC. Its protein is CASSWRASGSSYEQYF.

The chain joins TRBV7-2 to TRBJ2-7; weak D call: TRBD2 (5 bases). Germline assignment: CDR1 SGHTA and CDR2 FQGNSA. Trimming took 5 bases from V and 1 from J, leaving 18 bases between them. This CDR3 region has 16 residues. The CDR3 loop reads CASSPDSRVVSYEQYF. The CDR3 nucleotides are TGTGCCAGCAGCCCCGATTCGAGGGTCGTTTCCTACGAGCAGTACTTC.

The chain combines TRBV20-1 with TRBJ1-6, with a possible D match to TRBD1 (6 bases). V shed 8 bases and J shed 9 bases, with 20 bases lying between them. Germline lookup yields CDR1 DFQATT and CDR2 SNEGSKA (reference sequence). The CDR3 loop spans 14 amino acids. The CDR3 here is CSPQGLTERSPLHF. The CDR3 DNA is TGCAGTCCCCAGGGGCTAACGGAACGTTCACCCCTCCACTTT.

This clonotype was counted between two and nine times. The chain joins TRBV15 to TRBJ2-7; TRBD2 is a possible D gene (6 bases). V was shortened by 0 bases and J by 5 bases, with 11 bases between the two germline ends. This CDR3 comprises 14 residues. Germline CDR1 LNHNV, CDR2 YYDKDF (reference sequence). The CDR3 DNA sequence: TGTGCCACCAGCAGAGATTTAGGAGGGCACGAGCAGTACTTC. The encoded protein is CATSRDLGGHEQYF.

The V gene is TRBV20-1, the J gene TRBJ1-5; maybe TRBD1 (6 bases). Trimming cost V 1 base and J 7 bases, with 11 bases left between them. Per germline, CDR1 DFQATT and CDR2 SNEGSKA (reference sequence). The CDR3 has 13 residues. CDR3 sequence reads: CSARGQGSQPQHF. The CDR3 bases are TGCAGTGCTAGAGGGCAGGGGTCCCAGCCCCAGCATTTT.

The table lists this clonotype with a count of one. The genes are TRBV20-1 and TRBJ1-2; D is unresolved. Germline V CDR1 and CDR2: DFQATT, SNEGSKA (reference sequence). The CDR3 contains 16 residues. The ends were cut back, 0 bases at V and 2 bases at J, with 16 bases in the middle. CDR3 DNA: TGCAGTGCTAGAGACCCAGGCCCTAAGTCCAACTATGGCTACACCTTC. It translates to CSARDPGPKSNYGYTF.

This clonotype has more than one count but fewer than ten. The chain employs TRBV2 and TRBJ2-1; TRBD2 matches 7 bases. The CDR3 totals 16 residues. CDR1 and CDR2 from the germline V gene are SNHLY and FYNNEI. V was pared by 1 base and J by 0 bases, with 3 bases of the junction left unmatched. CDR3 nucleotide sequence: TGTGCCAGCAGTGAAGATAGCGGGTTCTCCTACAATGAGCAGTTCTTC. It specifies CASSEDSGFSYNEQFF.

The CDR3 DNA sequence: TGTGCCAGCAGCTTAGGTGGAACCTTCAATGAGCAGTTCTTC. This gives the protein CASSLGGTFNEQFF. The chain uses TRBV7-2 and TRBJ2-1; D ambiguous. The CDR3 spans 14 residues. Deletions cut 1 base from V and 6 bases from J, with 10 bases between. Germline loops: CDR1 SGHTA, CDR2 FQGNSA.

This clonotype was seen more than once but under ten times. The DNA for the CDR3 is TGTGCCAGCACTTCCTCCCAGGCGATATACGAGCAGTACTTC. Amino acid sequence: CASTSSQAIYEQYF. The rearrangement links TRBV7-2 to TRBJ2-7; no definite D call. The CDR3 has 14 residues. V dropped 7 bases and J dropped 4 bases, with 17 bases sitting between them. Germline V gene data show CDR1 as SGHTA and CDR2 as FQGNSA.

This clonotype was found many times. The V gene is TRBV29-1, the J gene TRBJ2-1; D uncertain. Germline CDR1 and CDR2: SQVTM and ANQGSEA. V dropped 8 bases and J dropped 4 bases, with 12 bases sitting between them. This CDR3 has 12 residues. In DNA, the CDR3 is TGCAGCACCTCAAGTCTGTACAATGAGCAGTTCTTC. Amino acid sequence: CSTSSLYNEQFF.

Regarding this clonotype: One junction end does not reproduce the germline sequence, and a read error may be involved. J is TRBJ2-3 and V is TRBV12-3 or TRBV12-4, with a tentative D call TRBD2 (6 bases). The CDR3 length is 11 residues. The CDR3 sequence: CASSPGDMQYF. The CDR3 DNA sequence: TGTGCCAGCAGCCCGGGGGATATGCAGTATTTT.

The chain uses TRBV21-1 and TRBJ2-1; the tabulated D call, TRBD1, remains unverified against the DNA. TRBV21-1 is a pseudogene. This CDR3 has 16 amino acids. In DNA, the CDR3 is TGTGCCAGCAGCAAAGAAGGGGGGGGGTCCTACAATGAGCAGTTCTTC. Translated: CASSKEGGGSYNEQFF.

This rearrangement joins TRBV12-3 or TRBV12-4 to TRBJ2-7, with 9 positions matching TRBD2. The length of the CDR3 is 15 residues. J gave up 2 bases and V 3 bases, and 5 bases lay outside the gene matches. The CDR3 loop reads CASSLTASGTYEQYF. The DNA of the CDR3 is TGTGCCAGCAGTTTGACGGCTAGCGGGACCTACGAGCAGTACTTC.

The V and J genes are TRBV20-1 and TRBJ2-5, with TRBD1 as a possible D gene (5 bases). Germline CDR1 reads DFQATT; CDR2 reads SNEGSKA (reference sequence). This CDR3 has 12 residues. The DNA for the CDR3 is TGCAGCATACAGGATGCCCAAGAGACCCAGTACTTC. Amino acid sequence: CSIQDAQETQYF.

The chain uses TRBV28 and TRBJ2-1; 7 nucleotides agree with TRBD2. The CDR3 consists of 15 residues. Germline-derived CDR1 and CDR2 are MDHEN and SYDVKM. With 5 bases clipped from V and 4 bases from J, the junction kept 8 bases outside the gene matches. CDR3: CASSTGASGYNEQFF. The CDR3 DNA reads TGTGCCAGCAGTACCGGGGCTAGCGGTTACAATGAGCAGTTCTTC.

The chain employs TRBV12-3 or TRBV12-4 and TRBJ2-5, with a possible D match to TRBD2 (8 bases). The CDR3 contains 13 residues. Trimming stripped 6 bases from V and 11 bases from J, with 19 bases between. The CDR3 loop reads CASRDRTSSEQYF. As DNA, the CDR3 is TGTGCCAGCAGGGACAGGACTAGCAGTGAGCAGTACTTC.

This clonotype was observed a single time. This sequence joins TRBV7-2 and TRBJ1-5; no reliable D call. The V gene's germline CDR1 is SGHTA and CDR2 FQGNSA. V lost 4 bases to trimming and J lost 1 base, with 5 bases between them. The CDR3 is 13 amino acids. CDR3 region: CASSWASNQPQHF. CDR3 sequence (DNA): TGTGCCAGCAGCTGGGCGAGCAATCAGCCCCAGCATTTT.